The entry that follows covers one T cell receptor (beta chain) sequence. Some clones are missing from TCRdb's copy, which holds only in-frame ones; the method was immunoSEQ multiplex PCR. The sample contains approximately 27,000 clones, roughly four fifths of which appear only once. The CDR3 is made up of 17 amino acids. V gave up 3 bases and J gave up 5 bases, with 20 bases separating them. CDR1 and CDR2 from the germline V gene are ENHRY and SYGVKD. The data originate from a study of blood T cell repertoires in COVID-19. Study-wide background: Italy, Spain and the United States were the sources of the convalescent and acute COVID-19 samples. T cells, B-cell-depleted T cells, or PBMCs supplied cDNA or gDNA.

This receptor was obtained from a human donor in a cohort sampled during active COVID-19. The sequencing sample was made of peripheral blood. The J gene is TRBJ2-1, the V gene TRBV10-3; perhaps TRBD2 as D (5 bases). CDR3 nucleotides: TGTGCCATCAGTGACAAGTCTTTACTAGTACCGCACAATGAGCAGTTCTTC. Translated, it gives CAISDKSLLVPHNEQFF.